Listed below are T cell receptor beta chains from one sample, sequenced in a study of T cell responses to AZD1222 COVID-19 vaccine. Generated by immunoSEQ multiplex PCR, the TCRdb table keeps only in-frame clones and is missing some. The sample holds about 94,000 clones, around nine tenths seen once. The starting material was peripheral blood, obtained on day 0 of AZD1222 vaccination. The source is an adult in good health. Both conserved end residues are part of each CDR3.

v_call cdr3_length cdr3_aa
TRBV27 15 CASGTAGGDNEKLFF
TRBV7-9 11 CASSLTAEQYF
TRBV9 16 CASSVAPLPLDDEQFF
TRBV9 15 CASSVFGTADQPQHF
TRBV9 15 CASSEGTAHNSPLHF
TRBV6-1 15 CASSEIGFAGNTIYF
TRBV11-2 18 CASSFSGTSGGAINIQYF
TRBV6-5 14 CASGVAVSGNTIYF
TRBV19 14 CASSPGTGSNEQFF
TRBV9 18 CASSVASGEGLAGHEQYF
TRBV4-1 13 CASSQYGQGVKFF